This T cell receptor beta chain was identified in a study of T cell responses to AZD1222 COVID-19 vaccine. In germline, CDR1 is GTSNPN, CDR2 SVGIG (reference sequence). The CDR3 length is 19 residues. J gave up 6 bases and V 2 bases, and 17 bases lay outside the gene matches. Points from the study as a whole: Close to half of spike-specific TCRs reportedly recognize unmutated variant regions. The donors showed a predominance of white British ancestry and of females, with possible underestimation of clonal diversity.

This clone was seen once. Antigen: not known. Sequencing was performed with immunoSEQ multiplex PCR; in TCRdb, only in-frame clones are kept and a portion is missing. The sample records under 200,000 clones, around 92% being singletons. Second-dose schedules of about 4 or about 12 weeks were combined. The chain joins TRBV30 to TRBJ1-5; 12 nucleotides align to TRBD1. The receptor was isolated from an adult who received the AZD1222 COVID-19 vaccine. The source was peripheral blood, collected 28 days after the second AZD1222 dose. CDR3 coding DNA: TGTGCCTGGAGTCTTACCGCGGCCGGGACAGGGGGCTTAGGTCAGCCCCAGCATTTT. It encodes CAWSLTAAGTGGLGQPQHF.